This TCR beta chain was found in a study of cytomegalovirus exposure and HLA in healthy donors (dated by TCRdb to about 2017). Looking at the study overall: In an earlier analysis of approximately 500 of the donors, 276 Gb of sequence data and 120 million or so unique TCR beta sequences from about 179 million T cells were reported. All discovery cohort repertoires had been generated on a single sequencing platform. Several DR-DQ haplotypes were treated as single units for association and clustering because of strong linkage in the cohort. An early release that covered 500 to 800 HLA-typed donors contained approximately 320 gigabases of sequencing data and about 93 million unique TCR sequences. Along with the roughly 670-subject first cohort, a separate validation cohort of over 90 different subjects was used. In an earlier analysis of 587 of the donors, high-throughput TCR beta sequencing was used to judge whether each TCR beta V gene segment behaved as functional or pseudogenic. Among the roughly 400 genotyped donors, about 83% belonged to the genetic ancestry cluster associated with self-reported Caucasian donors. A later genetic analysis used genome-wide SNP genotypes for 398 of the 666 donors, treating that subset as a discovery cohort. The later analysis used no new phenotypic data to find candidate immune exposures, relying instead on TCR beta sequences and their occurrence across donors. The T cell repertoires of 666 subjects were profiled by immunosequencing and related to cytomegalovirus serostatus. The number of donors typed differed by locus, with 629-630 for A, B, C, DRB1 and DQB1, more than 500 for DQA1, 606 for DPA1, and approximately 470 for DPB1. Donor age, sex, ethnicity and CMV serostatus were compiled together with the repertoire data. Both class I and class II loci were covered by HLA typing, at four-digit resolution. The study was designed to test whether signatures of past pathogen exposure could be identified by cataloging public T cell receptors. In a later analysis, previously published TCR beta repertoires from 600 to 850 donors were re-analyzed and high-resolution HLA genotyping was added so that TCR occurrence patterns could be studied. To predict cytomegalovirus infection status, the study brought together high-throughput TCR immunosequencing, statistical association of individual TCRs with disease status, and machine learning. Among some 410 genotyped donors of the cohort, an average of approximately 230,000 unique TCR beta nucleotide sequences were sequenced per donor, roughly 20% of them non-productive. Study-wide conclusions, independent of this receptor: A further reported finding was that TCR beta sequences accurately predicted the HLA-A and HLA-B alleles for most subjects in the first cohort. Because HLA typing was missing for some donors at each locus, association tests included only the typed subset. According to a later analysis, parvovirus B19, influenza, CMV and Epstein-Barr virus appeared linked to several top co-occurrence clusters. For the cohort, immune exposure information was limited to CMV serostatus. When HLA alleles, especially DR and DQ, strongly co-occurred, attributing TCR associations to individual alleles was difficult. A cluster of highly shared sequence variants was judged likely to represent a technical artifact of the sequencing pipeline. The study gave a list of 150 to 200 TCR beta chains associated with cytomegalovirus. Correlated functional status among segregating V segments might be attributable to linkage disequilibrium, but an unknown experimental factor could not be ruled out. A later genetic analysis reported fewer N-insertions in productive TCRs among donors in an Asian-associated ancestry cluster than the roughly 690-donor mean. In a later analysis, the rate of TCR association differed among HLA loci, with DRB1 alleles having the most associated TCRs and HLA-C alleles having the fewest. In vitro tests confirmed that a few of the cytomegalovirus-associated TCR beta chains recognize cytomegalovirus antigens. This cohort had only TCR beta chains sequenced, and the lack of alpha or paired-chain data limited which features could be detected. In a later analysis, HLA-associated TCR beta chains showed more clonal expansion and lower generation probabilities than non-associated chains that were equally common. The presence/absence analyses assumed that sequencing depth was roughly uniform across donors, and that assumption may not be true. The 87-base-pair reads could not distinguish some IMGT-functional V segments, including TRBV6-2 and TRBV6-3, so those segments were excluded. A later analysis found that most CMV-associated TCR beta chains appeared HLA-restricted, with HLA associations seemingly driven largely by CMV exposure. Cytomegalovirus status was reported to be diagnosed by the classifier with high specificity and sensitivity in both the original and validation cohorts. A later analysis associated 16,951 TCR beta sequences with specific HLA alleles at a false discovery rate of 0.05. Most TCR sequences were seen in very few donors, while some public TCRs were found in many individuals. According to the authors, the approach could potentially be generalized to other disease states and immunological phenotypes. The earlier analysis of approximately 540 of the donors excluded some 16 rarely observed V segments, including chromosome 9 orphons, because counts were too low. V-gene and J-gene trimming of TCR beta chains was associated with a missense DCLRE1C variant in a later genetic analysis, and the association was replicated in an independent cohort. In an earlier analysis of fewer than 700 of the donors, most TCR beta V segments appeared in productive rearrangements about 87% or about 30% of the time, broadly matching IMGT annotations.

Library generation was performed with the immunoSEQ multiplex PCR assay. For the multiplex PCR, a mixture combining 60 forward primers for TCR Vbeta segments and 13 reverse primers for TCR Jbeta segments was used. The CDR3 region of rearranged TCR beta genes was amplified from genomic DNA by a multiplex PCR assay. On the Illumina HiSeq System, the amplified TCR beta libraries were sequenced as 87-base-pair reads. The original pipeline was this. In a later analysis, 77 million or so unique TCR beta chains were counted across the 500 to 700 repertoires, and around 10 million of these chains were shared by at least two donors. A nearest-neighbor algorithm error-corrected the raw reads and collapsed the reads into unique sequences, merging closely related sequences to remove PCR and sequencing errors. To assign V, D and J gene segments, CDR3 sequences were aligned to IMGT reference sequences. For a sequence to be retained, at least a six-nucleotide match to both a V gene segment and a J gene segment was required. A rearrangement counted as productive if the CDR3 had no stop codons and remained in frame with V and J, and every other rearrangement counted as non-productive. Following IMGT convention, CDR3 was defined as the stretch from the second conserved V-encoded cysteine to the conserved J-encoded phenylalanine. The earlier analysis of 550 to 650 of the donors excluded any sequence lacking an unambiguous match to a single V gene segment. In an earlier analysis of several hundred of the donors, V segments were called functional above 56.7% productive rearrangements and were called segregating when the between-donor standard deviation exceeded 5%. A statistical classification framework was built for diagnosing cytomegalovirus status from the catalog of TCR beta chain sequences. A later analysis assigned V and J genes by comparing TCR nucleotide sequences with IMGT/GENE-DB human TR gene sequences. A later analysis assigned CDR3 sequences and most-parsimonious VDJ recombination scenarios with the TCRdist pipeline. In a later analysis, each TCR beta chain was defined by its CDR3 amino acid sequence together with its V-gene family, and reads without a unique V-gene family were excluded. In a later analysis, some 600 highly shared, low-generation-probability nucleotide sequences were removed to address suspected cross-contamination and a sequencing artifact. A later analysis calculated a clonal expansion index for each public chain from normalized within-repertoire ranks of inferred template counts. In a later analysis, generation probabilities were computed with a VDJ recombination model fitted to out-of-frame rearrangements, and the resulting probabilities were checked against IGoR. In a later analysis, TCR-TCR, TCR-HLA and TCR-CMV co-occurrence was scored with hypergeometric tests, and a repertoire-size bias correction was applied to TCR pairs. To estimate false discovery rates, a later analysis permuted the HLA or CMV assignments 20 times. In a later analysis, co-occurring TCRs were grouped using DBSCAN, and TCRdist sequence similarity was added for clustering within HLA-allele-positive subsets. Repertoires with fewer than 30,000 or more than 120,000 public chains were left out of co-occurrence clustering, as were about five repertoires with anomalous nucleotide sharing. Sourced from immuneACCESS, this table was stored by TCRdb with only in-frame sequences that have V and J called. A share of the clones is absent; for the studies checked, an unresolved V gene accounts for under half, and the remainder has no known explanation. That table furnishes V, J and clone size, whereas the DNA furnished D and trimming. The table for this sample shows roughly 65,000 clones. Of the sample, approximately 15% is held by the ten largest clones.

CDR1 and CDR2, looked up from the germline V gene, are MNHEY and SVGAGI. There are 15 amino acids in the CDR3, from cysteine to phenylalanine inclusive. The kept DNA is CDR3 alone, 45 bases in frame from the first base. The germline V and J ends show losses of 5 bases and 4 bases respectively, and no gene match explains 7 bases of the junction. The cohort was made up of approximately 670 healthy bone marrow donors. Cohort members were all nominally healthy when sampled, although unrecorded immune exposures were likely present. The donor was CMV seronegative and belonged to the group of 350 to 400 seronegative cohort members. Each donor provided a peripheral blood sample, and peripheral blood mononuclear cells were used for TCR beta sequencing. Genomic DNA was extracted from the blood cell samples with the Qiagen DNeasy Blood Extraction Kit. As for this clone: Its recognized antigen is unknown.

The TCR sequence derives from a boy between 10 and 17 years old in good health and CMV-seronegative. Sequenced material: PBMCs. The V gene is TRBV6-5 and the J gene is TRBJ1-5, with TRBD1 matching 8 junction bases. The DNA reads as follows: TGTGCCAGCAGTGTCGGGGGACAGGTTAATCAGCCCCAGCATTTT. Translated, it reads CASSVGGQVNQPQHF.